The next 20 T cell receptor beta chains were all read from a single sample in a study of regulatory T cells in long-lasting Graves disease. This sample's time point: persistent/refractory GD, antithyroid drugs over 5 years with positive TRAb. PBMC RNA served as the TCR library source. Construction of TCR beta libraries relied on iRepertoire HTBI primers and on Arm-PCR targeting CDR3 regions. MiXCR, applied by TCRdb to the multiplex PCR reads, yields one record per CDR3 protein. The sample shows some 330,000 distinct CDR3 sequences, around 23% of them seen only once. Sequences were derived from peripheral blood mononuclear cells (PBMCs), sampled when the disease was refractory, from a patient treated with antithyroid drugs. The receptors shown here come from a woman between 40 and 55 years old with Graves disease.

The chain recombines TRBV12-3 or TRBV12-4 with TRBJ1-1; no definite D call. V was clipped by 7 bases and J by 1 base, with 16 bases between them. The CDR3 contains 15 residues. Written as DNA, the CDR3 is TGTGCCAGCACCCCGGTGGCGATTAGGAACACTGAAGCTTTCTTT. Translation: CASTPVAIRNTEAFF.

This clonotype was detected ten times or more. CDR3 residues: CASSSYLGGVTGELFF. CDR3 sequence (DNA): TGTGCCAGCAGCTCATACTTGGGCGGAGTCACCGGGGAGCTGTTTTTT. The chain combines TRBV7-2 with TRBJ2-2; no definite D call. From germline, CDR1 is SGHTA and CDR2 FQGNSA. Trimming cost V 4 bases and J 4 bases, with 16 bases left between them. CDR3 length: 16 amino acids.

In this sample, this clonotype turned up many times. The V call is TRBV28, the J call TRBJ1-2; D possibly corresponds to TRBD1 (5 bases). CDR1 MDHEN and CDR2 SYDVKM come from the germline V gene. CDR3 length: 15 residues. With 5 bases removed from V and 6 bases from J, the gap between germline ends came to 19 bases. CDR3 region: CASSRTRGRGDGYTF. In DNA, the CDR3 is TGTGCCAGCAGTCGGACCCGTGGGCGGGGGGATGGCTACACCTTC.

The genes are TRBV2 and TRBJ2-1; 7 positions match TRBD2. The V gene's germline CDR1 is SNHLY and CDR2 FYNNEI. The ends lost 6 bases at V and 10 bases at J; junction bases unmatched: 18. CDR3 size: 16 residues. CDR3 sequence: CASSLLGLAGASEQFF. The CDR3 DNA is TGTGCCAGCAGCTTACTTGGCCTCGCGGGAGCTAGCGAGCAGTTCTTC.

The chain is built from TRBV15 and TRBJ2-7; a possible D gene is TRBD2 (5 bases). The V end lost 2 bases, the J end lost 5 bases, and 10 bases lay between the germline ends. CDR1 and CDR2 (germline): LNHNV, YYDKDF (reference sequence). There are 13 residues in the CDR3. DNA of the CDR3: TGTGCCACCAGCAGAAAAACCGGGGACGAGCAGTACTTC. Its protein is CATSRKTGDEQYF.

This clonotype was recorded a few times. The rearrangement joins TRBV4-1 to TRBJ2-7; D not certain. Germline V gene lookup returns CDR1 MGHRA and CDR2 YSYEKL. The CDR3 runs 17 residues. The V end lost 4 bases, the J end lost 1 base, and 20 bases lay between the germline ends. CDR3 amino acids: CASSPRFITKPSYEQYF. Written as DNA, the CDR3 is TGCGCCAGCAGCCCGCGCTTCATAACGAAACCATCCTACGAGCAGTACTTC.

This clonotype was counted ten times or more. The rearrangement uses TRBV28 and TRBJ2-7, with D perhaps matching TRBD2 (6 bases). Trimming cost V 6 bases and J 1 base, with 16 bases left between them. The germline V gene has CDR1 MDHEN and CDR2 SYDVKM. The CDR3 is 15 residues long. CDR3 bases: TGTGCCAGCAGCTCCGGGACTGGGGGATCCTACGAGCAGTACTTC. Its protein product is CASSSGTGGSYEQYF.

V and J are TRBV11-2 and TRBJ2-1; D is unclear. The CDR3 consists of 15 residues. Germline loops: CDR1 SGHAT, CDR2 FQNNGV. V lost 5 bases, J lost 5 bases, and 16 bases lay in between. This CDR3 is CASSHLRWGNNEQFF. CDR3 DNA sequence: TGTGCCAGCAGCCACCTGAGGTGGGGAAACAATGAGCAGTTCTTC.

The genes are TRBV7-9 and TRBJ1-1; D is uncertain. The CDR3 extends over 15 amino acids. Germline CDR1 SEHNR, CDR2 FQNEAQ (reference sequence). Trimming removed 7 bases at V and 0 bases at J, with 15 bases between. This CDR3 reads CASNPPRWVNTEAFF. As DNA, the CDR3 is TGTGCCAGCAACCCCCCGCGGTGGGTGAACACTGAAGCTTTCTTT. Together with reference TRBV7-9 and TRBJ1-1, the CDR3 gives the full variable domain: DTGVSQNPRHKITKRGQNVTFRCDPISEHNRLYWYRQTLGQGPEFLTYFQNEAQLEKSRLLSDRFSAERPKGSFSTLEIQRTEQGDSAMYLCASNPPRWVNTEAFFGQGTRLTVV.

As concerns this clonotype: Germline is not matched at one junction end, which may reflect a read error. V gene TRBV28 combines with J gene TRBJ1-6; 11 nucleotides match TRBD1. The CDR3 spans 17 residues. CDR1 is MDHEN, CDR2 SYDVKM, per germline. The CDR3 loop reads CASSLGRDRGFDSPLHF. DNA of the CDR3: TGCGCCAGCAGCTTGGGACGGGACAGGGGGTTCGATTCACCCCTCCACTTT.

This clonotype came up a few times. This sequence joins TRBV7-2 and TRBJ2-2; 14 bases are shared with TRBD2. The V and J ends lost 3 bases and 6 bases, in that order; junction bases with no gene match: 9. The CDR3 is 18 amino acids. CDR1 and CDR2 from the germline V gene are SGHTA and FQGNSA. For the CDR3, the DNA is TGTGCCAGCAGCTTTGGACTAGCGGGAGGTTATTTGGCCGGGGAGCTGTTTTTT. Translating gives CASSFGLAGGYLAGELFF.

This clonotype was detected many times. The gene calls are TRBV15 and TRBJ2-5; 10 bases match TRBD2. The CDR3 sequence is 14 residues long. V lost 5 bases, J lost 7 bases, and 7 bases stayed unmatched. In germline, CDR1 is LNHNV, CDR2 YYDKDF (reference sequence). The DNA of the CDR3 is TGTGCCACCAGCGAAAGACTAGCGGGTGGGACCCAGTACTTC. Translation: CATSERLAGGTQYF.

The V gene is TRBV5-5, the J gene TRBJ2-2; 9 bases are a match to TRBD1. V was pared by 1 base and J by 6 bases, with 4 bases of the junction left unmatched. This CDR3 contains 15 residues. Germline V gene sequence: CDR1 SGHKS, CDR2 YYEKEE (reference sequence). The CDR3 DNA is TGTGCCAGCAGCTTGTGGGGACAGGGCCCCGGGGAGCTGTTTTTT. Protein: CASSLWGQGPGELFF.

About this clonotype itself: Given a much more abundant clone one base away, this may be a read error. V usage is TRBV29-1 and J usage is TRBJ2-7, with D possibly matching TRBD2 (5 bases). V lost 7 bases, J lost 5 bases, and 15 bases lay in between. The CDR3 totals 12 residues. Germline values: CDR1 SQVTM, CDR2 ANQGSEA. CDR3 coding DNA: TGCAGCGCTGGGAGACAAGGCCACGAGCAGTACTTC. Protein product: CSAGRQGHEQYF.

The chain employs TRBV4-1 and TRBJ1-4; the D is unclear. This CDR3 has 11 amino acids. In germline, CDR1 is MGHRA, CDR2 YSYEKL. Trimming removed 8 bases at V and 8 bases at J, with 9 bases between. CDR3 bases: TGCGCCAGCTTTGGATGGGAAAAACTGTTTTTT. Translation gives CASFGWEKLFF.

The table lists this clonotype with many counts. The V call is TRBV28, the J call TRBJ2-7; D is perhaps TRBD2 (6 bases). Germline assignment: CDR1 MDHEN and CDR2 SYDVKM. Trimming shortened V by 8 bases and J by 0 bases, and 14 bases separated the two germline ends. The CDR3 is 14 amino acids. The CDR3 DNA is TGTGCCAGCTTGAGGGAGGCGAGCTCCTACGAGCAGTACTTC. It yields the protein CASLREASSYEQYF.

This clonotype was seen at least ten times. This sequence joins TRBV28 and TRBJ2-7; 8 bases fit TRBD1. CDR1 and CDR2 from the germline V gene are MDHEN and SYDVKM. This CDR3 comprises 12 residues. The V segment lost 6 bases and the J segment 9 bases; nucleotides outside the gene matches: 7. The CDR3 loop is CASSLQGGRQYF. The CDR3 DNA is TGTGCCAGCAGCCTACAGGGGGGTAGGCAGTACTTC.

The chain carries TRBV11-2 and TRBJ2-7; D may be TRBD1 (6 bases). The V end was cut by 1 base, the J end by 0 bases, with 13 bases between. Germline V gives CDR1 SGHAT, CDR2 FQNNGV. The CDR3 runs to 16 residues. CDR3 DNA: TGTGCCAGCAGCTTAGTTGGGGGCACGAGCTCCTACGAGCAGTACTTC. It translates to CASSLVGGTSSYEQYF.

Relative to its sample, this clonotype is medium-sized (0.01 to 0.1%). This chain uses TRBV11-2 with TRBJ2-2; D is perhaps TRBD2 (6 bases). CDR1 SGHAT and CDR2 FQNNGV come from the germline V gene. V lost 0 bases and J 4 bases, leaving 21 bases between the germline ends. The CDR3 extends over 19 amino acids. This CDR3 reads CASSLEIPGTSIFTGELFF. The DNA for the CDR3 is TGTGCCAGCAGCTTAGAAATTCCTGGGACTTCCATTTTCACCGGGGAGCTGTTTTTT. Filled out from reference TRBV11-2 and TRBJ2-2, the complete variable domain reads EAGVAQSPRYKIIEKRQSVAFWCNPISGHATLYWYQQILGQGPKLLIQFQNNGVVDDSQLPKDRFSAERLKGVDSTLKIQPAKLEDSAVYLCASSLEIPGTSIFTGELFFGEGSRLTVL.

This clonotype was picked up many times. The rearrangement uses TRBV20-1 and TRBJ2-5, with TRBD2 matching 10 bases. With 5 bases clipped from V and 2 bases from J, the junction kept 5 bases outside the gene matches. The CDR3 is 14 residues long. Per germline, CDR1 DFQATT and CDR2 SNEGSKA (reference sequence). Here the CDR3 reads CSAVGLAEQETQYF. The CDR3 DNA reads as TGCAGTGCTGTAGGACTAGCGGAACAAGAGACCCAGTACTTC.